Listed below are T cell receptor beta chains from one sample, sequenced in a study of blood T cell repertoires in COVID-19. Profiling relied on immunoSEQ multiplex PCR, and the TCRdb table lists in-frame clones only, not all of them. This sample has some 200,000 clones, with about 92% found just once. Sequenced material: peripheral blood. The receptor set was obtained from a man between 25 and 39 years old with acute or convalescent COVID-19. CDR3s include the opening cysteine and the closing phenylalanine or tryptophan. The order of the fields is clone size, J gene, D gene, V gene, CDR3 protein. The D gene is left open where the match is weak. A clone size is listed for some rows: how often the clone was seen (once, few, many), or a class if it is expanded.

abundance: few; j_gene: TRBJ1-1; d_gene: TRBD1; v_gene: TRBV28; CDR3aa: CASSPGQKILNTEAFF
abundance: few; j_gene: TRBJ1-1; d_gene: NA; v_gene: TRBV7-8; CDR3aa: CASSPQRGGGTEAFF
abundance: NA; j_gene: TRBJ2-7; d_gene: TRBD1; v_gene: TRBV18; CDR3aa: CASSPPGQIYEQYF
abundance: few; j_gene: TRBJ1-2; d_gene: TRBD1; v_gene: TRBV6-2/TRBV6-3; CDR3aa: CASSSLGTGDGYTF
abundance: NA; j_gene: TRBJ1-2; d_gene: NA; v_gene: TRBV4-2; CDR3aa: CASSQGSSGEGYGYTF
abundance: NA; j_gene: TRBJ1-2; d_gene: TRBD1; v_gene: TRBV9; CDR3aa: CASSVEGGFGGGYTF
abundance: NA; j_gene: TRBJ2-1; d_gene: NA; v_gene: TRBV4-1; CDR3aa: CASSPTSREYNEQFF
abundance: NA; j_gene: TRBJ2-6; d_gene: NA; v_gene: TRBV28; CDR3aa: CASRQEASGANVLTF
abundance: NA; j_gene: TRBJ1-2; d_gene: TRBD1; v_gene: TRBV5-1; CDR3aa: CASSLAPQGAGYTF
abundance: NA; j_gene: TRBJ1-1; d_gene: NA; v_gene: TRBV7-9; CDR3aa: CASSTRTGMNTEAFF
abundance: NA; j_gene: TRBJ2-3; d_gene: TRBD1; v_gene: TRBV7-9; CDR3aa: CASSLGRGLGDTQYF
abundance: NA; j_gene: TRBJ2-1; d_gene: NA; v_gene: TRBV19; CDR3aa: CASNQRNYNEQFF
abundance: NA; j_gene: TRBJ1-5; d_gene: TRBD1; v_gene: TRBV6-6; CDR3aa: CASSYGTGPQHF
abundance: NA; j_gene: TRBJ1-6; d_gene: NA; v_gene: TRBV27; CDR3aa: CASRPDTYNSPLHF
abundance: once; j_gene: TRBJ2-5; d_gene: TRBD1; v_gene: TRBV4-1; CDR3aa: CASRPTGTGAQETQYF
abundance: NA; j_gene: TRBJ2-3; d_gene: NA; v_gene: TRBV28; CDR3aa: CASSTLDSSDTQYF
abundance: NA; j_gene: TRBJ2-1; d_gene: NA; v_gene: TRBV27; CDR3aa: CASSVMGGAFYNEQFF
abundance: NA; j_gene: TRBJ2-3; d_gene: TRBD2; v_gene: TRBV9; CDR3aa: CASSVKVAGEAQYF
abundance: NA; j_gene: TRBJ1-1; d_gene: NA; v_gene: TRBV30; CDR3aa: CAWSAGGATEAFF
abundance: NA; j_gene: TRBJ2-5; d_gene: TRBD1; v_gene: TRBV5-1; CDR3aa: CASSFSGTGQETQYF
abundance: NA; j_gene: TRBJ2-1; d_gene: TRBD2; v_gene: TRBV7-7; CDR3aa: CASSPTSGLAGNEQFF
abundance: NA; j_gene: TRBJ2-3; d_gene: TRBD2; v_gene: TRBV9; CDR3aa: CASRPGLELTDTQYF
abundance: few; j_gene: TRBJ1-3; d_gene: NA; v_gene: TRBV18; CDR3aa: CASSPPRLNTIYF
abundance: NA; j_gene: TRBJ2-5; d_gene: NA; v_gene: TRBV18; CDR3aa: CASSPLGELQETQYF
abundance: NA; j_gene: TRBJ1-5; d_gene: NA; v_gene: TRBV19; CDR3aa: CASIGLEVGNQPQHF
abundance: NA; j_gene: TRBJ2-1; d_gene: TRBD1; v_gene: TRBV4-1; CDR3aa: CASSHKQGVEQFF
abundance: NA; j_gene: TRBJ2-5; d_gene: NA; v_gene: TRBV5-1; CDR3aa: CASSQGVETQYF
abundance: NA; j_gene: TRBJ1-1; d_gene: NA; v_gene: TRBV19; CDR3aa: CASKEIWNTEAFF
abundance: NA; j_gene: TRBJ1-5; d_gene: TRBD1; v_gene: TRBV28; CDR3aa: CASSPGTGLTIDEPQHF
abundance: NA; j_gene: TRBJ2-1; d_gene: TRBD1; v_gene: TRBV28; CDR3aa: CASSPQYLRTGGRLPNEQFF
abundance: NA; j_gene: TRBJ2-4; d_gene: TRBD2; v_gene: TRBV30; CDR3aa: CAWSLGLAGGGGIQYF
abundance: NA; j_gene: TRBJ1-3; d_gene: TRBD1; v_gene: TRBV7-8; CDR3aa: CASSLRQGAGGNTIYF
abundance: few; j_gene: TRBJ1-5; d_gene: TRBD1; v_gene: TRBV19; CDR3aa: CASSRGQALYSNQPQHF
abundance: NA; j_gene: TRBJ2-2; d_gene: NA; v_gene: TRBV27; CDR3aa: CASTDKLANTGELFF
abundance: NA; j_gene: TRBJ2-7; d_gene: NA; v_gene: TRBV10-3; CDR3aa: CAISGQGNEQYF
abundance: once; j_gene: TRBJ1-2; d_gene: TRBD1; v_gene: TRBV3-1/TRBV3-2; CDR3aa: CASSQEGTAHGYTF
abundance: NA; j_gene: TRBJ2-7; d_gene: NA; v_gene: TRBV5-1; CDR3aa: CASRLRGDEQYF
abundance: NA; j_gene: TRBJ2-3; d_gene: TRBD2; v_gene: TRBV10-3; CDR3aa: CAIMSLAGANTDTQYF
abundance: once; j_gene: TRBJ2-7; d_gene: TRBD2; v_gene: TRBV25-1; CDR3aa: CASSELGLGSYEQYF
abundance: NA; j_gene: TRBJ2-1; d_gene: NA; v_gene: TRBV6-5; CDR3aa: CASSSLGRNQFF
abundance: NA; j_gene: TRBJ1-4; d_gene: NA; v_gene: TRBV27; CDR3aa: CASSFDRRTNEKLFF
abundance: NA; j_gene: TRBJ2-2; d_gene: TRBD2; v_gene: TRBV5-1; CDR3aa: CASTHSGSGDTGELFF
abundance: NA; j_gene: TRBJ2-7; d_gene: TRBD1; v_gene: TRBV9; CDR3aa: CASSVDRGSYEQYF
abundance: once; j_gene: TRBJ1-1; d_gene: NA; v_gene: TRBV9; CDR3aa: CASSVSGGTEAFF
abundance: NA; j_gene: TRBJ2-1; d_gene: TRBD2; v_gene: TRBV11-2; CDR3aa: CASSTHPKTSGEDNEQFF
abundance: NA; j_gene: TRBJ2-7; d_gene: NA; v_gene: TRBV27; CDR3aa: CASRGGGSVYYEQYF
abundance: NA; j_gene: TRBJ2-2; d_gene: TRBD1; v_gene: TRBV6-5; CDR3aa: CASNRGPTGELFF
abundance: NA; j_gene: TRBJ2-1; d_gene: TRBD1; v_gene: TRBV7-6; CDR3aa: CASSLTGAGVNEQFF
abundance: NA; j_gene: TRBJ2-1; d_gene: NA; v_gene: TRBV29-1; CDR3aa: CSVSFSYNEQFF
abundance: NA; j_gene: TRBJ2-2; d_gene: NA; v_gene: TRBV19; CDR3aa: CASKGTNTGELFF